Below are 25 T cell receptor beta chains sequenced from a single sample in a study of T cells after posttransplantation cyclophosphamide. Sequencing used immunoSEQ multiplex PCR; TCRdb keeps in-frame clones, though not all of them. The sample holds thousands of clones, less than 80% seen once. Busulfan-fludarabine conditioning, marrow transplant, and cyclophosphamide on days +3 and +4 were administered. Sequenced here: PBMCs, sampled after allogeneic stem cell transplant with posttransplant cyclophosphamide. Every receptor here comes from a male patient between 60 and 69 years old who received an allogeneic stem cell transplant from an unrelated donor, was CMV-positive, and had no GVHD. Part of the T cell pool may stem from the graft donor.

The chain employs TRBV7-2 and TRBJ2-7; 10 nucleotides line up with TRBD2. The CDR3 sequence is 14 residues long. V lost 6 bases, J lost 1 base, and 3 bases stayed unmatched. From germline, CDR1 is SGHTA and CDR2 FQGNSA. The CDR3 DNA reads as TGTGCCAGCAGTCCGGGACTAGCGTCCTACGAGCAGTACTTC. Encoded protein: CASSPGLASYEQYF. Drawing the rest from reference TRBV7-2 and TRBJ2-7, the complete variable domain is GAGVSQSPSNKVTEKGKDVELRCDPISGHTALYWYRQSLGQGLEFLIYFQGNSAPDKSGLPSDRFSAERTGGSVSTLTIQRTQQEDSAVYLCASSPGLASYEQYFGPGTRLTVT.

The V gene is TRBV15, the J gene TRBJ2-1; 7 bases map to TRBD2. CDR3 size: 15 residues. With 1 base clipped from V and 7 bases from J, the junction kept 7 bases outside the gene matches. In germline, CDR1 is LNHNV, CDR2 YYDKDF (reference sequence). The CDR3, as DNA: TGTGCCACCAGCAGAGCGGGAGGAGTGGGGAATGAGCAGTTCTTC. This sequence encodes CATSRAGGVGNEQFF.

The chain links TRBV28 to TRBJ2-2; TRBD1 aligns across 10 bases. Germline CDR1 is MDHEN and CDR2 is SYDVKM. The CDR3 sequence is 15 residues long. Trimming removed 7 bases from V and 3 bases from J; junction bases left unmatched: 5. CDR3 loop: CASTTGTGDTGELFF. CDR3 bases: TGTGCCAGCACAACCGGGACAGGGGACACCGGGGAGCTGTTTTTT. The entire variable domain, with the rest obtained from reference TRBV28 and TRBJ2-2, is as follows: DVKVTQSSRYLVKRTGEKVFLECVQDMDHENMFWYRQDPGLGLRLIYFSYDVKMKEKGDIPEGYSVSREKKERFSLILESASTNQTSMYLCASTTGTGDTGELFFGEGSRLTVL.

For the CDR3, the DNA is TGCGCCAGCAGCCTCGGGACAGGGACTCTTGATACGCAGTATTTT. Its translation: CASSLGTGTLDTQYF. The chain joins TRBV5-1 to TRBJ2-3; 9 bases line up with TRBD1. V lost 4 bases to trimming and J lost 6 bases; unmatched junction nucleotides: 9. CDR1 is SGHRS and CDR2 is YFSETQ in the germline V gene. The CDR3 spans 15 residues.

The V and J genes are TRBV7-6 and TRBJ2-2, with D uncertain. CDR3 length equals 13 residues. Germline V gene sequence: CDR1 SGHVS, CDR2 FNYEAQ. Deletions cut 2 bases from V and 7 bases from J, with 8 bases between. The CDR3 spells CASSLRFSGELFF. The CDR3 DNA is TGTGCCAGCAGCTTACGGTTTAGCGGGGAGCTGTTTTTT.

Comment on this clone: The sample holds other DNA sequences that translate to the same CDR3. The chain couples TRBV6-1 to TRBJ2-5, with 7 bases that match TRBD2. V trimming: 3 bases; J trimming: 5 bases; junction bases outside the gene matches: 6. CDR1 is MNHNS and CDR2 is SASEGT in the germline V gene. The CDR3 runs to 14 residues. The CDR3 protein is CASSDGGSDETQYF. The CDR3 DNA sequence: TGTGCCAGCAGTGACGGCGGGAGCGACGAGACCCAGTACTTC.

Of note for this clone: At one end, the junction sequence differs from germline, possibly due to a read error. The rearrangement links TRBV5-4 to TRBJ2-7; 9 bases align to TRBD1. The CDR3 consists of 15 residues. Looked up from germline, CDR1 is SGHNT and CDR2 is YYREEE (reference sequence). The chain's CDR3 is CASSQETGGSYEQYF. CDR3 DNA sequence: TGCGCCAGCAGCCAAGAGACAGGGGGGTCCTACGAGCAGTACTTC.

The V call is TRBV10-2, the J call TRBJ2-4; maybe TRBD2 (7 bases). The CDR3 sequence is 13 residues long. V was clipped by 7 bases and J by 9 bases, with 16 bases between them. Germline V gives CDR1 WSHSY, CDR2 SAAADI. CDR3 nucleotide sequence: TGCGCCAGCAAATTAGGGGGGGGAGGCATTCAGTACTTC. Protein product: CASKLGGGGIQYF.

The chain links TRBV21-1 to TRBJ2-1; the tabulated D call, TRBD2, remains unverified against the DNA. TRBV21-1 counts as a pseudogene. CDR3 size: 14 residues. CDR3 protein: CASRRPTTNNEQFF. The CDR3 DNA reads TGTGCCAGCAGGAGACCGACTACTAACAATGAGCAGTTCTTC.

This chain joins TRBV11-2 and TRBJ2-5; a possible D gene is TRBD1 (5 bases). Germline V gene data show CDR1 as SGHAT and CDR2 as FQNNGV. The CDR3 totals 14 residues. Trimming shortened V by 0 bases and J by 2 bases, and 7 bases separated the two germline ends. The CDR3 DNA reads TGTGCCAGCAGCTTAGAGGGGCTACAAGAGACCCAGTACTTC. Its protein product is CASSLEGLQETQYF.

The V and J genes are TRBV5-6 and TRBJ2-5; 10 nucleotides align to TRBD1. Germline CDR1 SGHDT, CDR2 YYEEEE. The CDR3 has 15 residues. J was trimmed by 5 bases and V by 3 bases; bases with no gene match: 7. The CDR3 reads CASSSDRGRAETQYF. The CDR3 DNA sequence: TGTGCCAGCAGCTCAGACAGGGGGCGAGCGGAGACCCAGTACTTC.

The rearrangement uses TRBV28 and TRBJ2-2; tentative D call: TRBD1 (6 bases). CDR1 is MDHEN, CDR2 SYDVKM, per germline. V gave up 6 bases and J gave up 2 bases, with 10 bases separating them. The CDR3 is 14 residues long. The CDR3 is CASRAGTNTGELFF. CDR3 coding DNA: TGTGCCAGCAGGGCCGGGACAAACACCGGGGAGCTGTTTTTT.

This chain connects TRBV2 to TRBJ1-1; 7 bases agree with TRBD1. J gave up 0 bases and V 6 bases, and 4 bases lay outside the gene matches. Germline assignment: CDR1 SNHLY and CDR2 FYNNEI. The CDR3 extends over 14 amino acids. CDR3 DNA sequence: TGTGCCAGCAGCGCGGGACAGTTGAACACTGAAGCTTTCTTT. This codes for CASSAGQLNTEAFF.

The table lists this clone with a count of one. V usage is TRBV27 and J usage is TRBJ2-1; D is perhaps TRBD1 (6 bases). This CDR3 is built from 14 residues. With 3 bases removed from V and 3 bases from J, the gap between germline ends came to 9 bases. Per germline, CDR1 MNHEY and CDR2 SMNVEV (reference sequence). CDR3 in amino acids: CASSLDRNYNEQFF. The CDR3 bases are TGTGCCAGCAGTTTGGACAGAAACTACAATGAGCAGTTCTTC.

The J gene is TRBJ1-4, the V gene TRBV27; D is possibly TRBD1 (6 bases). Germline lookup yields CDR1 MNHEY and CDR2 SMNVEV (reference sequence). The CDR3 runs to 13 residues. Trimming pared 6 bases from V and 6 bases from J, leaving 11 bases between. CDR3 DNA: TGTGCCAGCAGGGAAACAGGGTATGAAAAACTGTTTTTT. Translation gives CASRETGYEKLFF.

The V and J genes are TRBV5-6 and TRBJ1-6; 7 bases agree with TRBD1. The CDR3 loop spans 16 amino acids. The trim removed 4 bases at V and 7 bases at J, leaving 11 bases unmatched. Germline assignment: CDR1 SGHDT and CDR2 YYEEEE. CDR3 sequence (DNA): TGTGCCAGCAGCCTCGGGATGGGACAGTCCAATTCACCCCTCCACTTT. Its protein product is CASSLGMGQSNSPLHF.

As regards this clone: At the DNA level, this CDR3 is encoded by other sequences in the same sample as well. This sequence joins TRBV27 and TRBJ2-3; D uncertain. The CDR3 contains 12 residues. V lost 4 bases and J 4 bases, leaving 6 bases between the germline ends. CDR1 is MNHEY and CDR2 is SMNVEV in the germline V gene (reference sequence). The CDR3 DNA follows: TGTGCCAGCAGTTCCTCAGCAGATACGCAGTATTTT. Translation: CASSSSADTQYF.

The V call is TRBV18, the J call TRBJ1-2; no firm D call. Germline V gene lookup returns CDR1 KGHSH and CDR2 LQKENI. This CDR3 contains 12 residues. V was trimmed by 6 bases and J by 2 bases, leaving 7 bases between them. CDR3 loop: CASSPPNYGYTF. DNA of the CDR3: TGTGCCAGCTCCCCCCCAAACTATGGCTACACCTTC.

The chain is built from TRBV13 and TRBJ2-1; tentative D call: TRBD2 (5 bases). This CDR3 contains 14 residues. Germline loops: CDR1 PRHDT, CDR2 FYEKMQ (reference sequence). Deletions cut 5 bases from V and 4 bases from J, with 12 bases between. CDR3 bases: TGTGCCAGCAGCACTAGGACGGCTTACAATGAGCAGTTCTTC. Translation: CASSTRTAYNEQFF.

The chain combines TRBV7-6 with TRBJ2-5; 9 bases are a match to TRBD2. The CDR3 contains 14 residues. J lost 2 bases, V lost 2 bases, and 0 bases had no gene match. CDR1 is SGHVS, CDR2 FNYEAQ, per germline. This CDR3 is CASSLLAGQETQYF. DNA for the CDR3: TGTGCCAGCAGCTTACTAGCGGGGCAAGAGACCCAGTACTTC.

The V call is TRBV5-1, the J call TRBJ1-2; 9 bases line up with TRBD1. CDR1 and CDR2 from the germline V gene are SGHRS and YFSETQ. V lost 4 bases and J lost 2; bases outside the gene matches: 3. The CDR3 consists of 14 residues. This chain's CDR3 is CASSRGQGNYGYTF. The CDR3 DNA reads TGCGCCAGCAGCCGAGGACAGGGGAACTATGGCTACACCTTC. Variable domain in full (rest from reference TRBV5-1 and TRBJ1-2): KAGVTQTPRYLIKTRGQQVTLSCSPISGHRSVSWYQQTPGQGLQFLFEYFSETQRNKGNFPGRFSGRQFSNSRSEMNVSTLELGDSALYLCASSRGQGNYGYTFGSGTRLTVV.

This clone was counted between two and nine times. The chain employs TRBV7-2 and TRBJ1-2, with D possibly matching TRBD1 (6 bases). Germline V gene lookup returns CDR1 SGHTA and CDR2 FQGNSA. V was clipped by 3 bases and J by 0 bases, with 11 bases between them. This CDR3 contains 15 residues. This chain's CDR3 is CASSFQGQANYGYTF. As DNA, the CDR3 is TGTGCCAGCAGCTTTCAGGGGCAAGCTAACTATGGCTACACCTTC.

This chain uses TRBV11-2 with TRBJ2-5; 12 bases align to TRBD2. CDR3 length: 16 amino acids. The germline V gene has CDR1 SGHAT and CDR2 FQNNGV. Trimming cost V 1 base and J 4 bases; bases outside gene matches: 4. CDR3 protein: CASSLVRTSGVETQYF. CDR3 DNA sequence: TGTGCCAGCAGCTTAGTTAGGACTAGCGGGGTAGAGACCCAGTACTTC.

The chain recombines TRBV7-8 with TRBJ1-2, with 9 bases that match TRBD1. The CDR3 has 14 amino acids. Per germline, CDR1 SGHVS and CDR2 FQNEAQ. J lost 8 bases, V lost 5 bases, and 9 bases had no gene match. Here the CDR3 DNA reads TGTGCCAGCAGCCTAATACAGGGGGCCGGCGGCTACACCTTC. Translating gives CASSLIQGAGGYTF.

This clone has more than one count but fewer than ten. The CDR3 loop reads CASSLDRGREKLFF. The CDR3 nucleotides read TGTGCCAGCAGTTTAGACAGGGGGCGGGAAAAACTGTTTTTT. The chain combines TRBV28 with TRBJ1-4; 10 nucleotides match TRBD1. The CDR3 is 14 amino acids. V was clipped by 2 bases and J by 8 bases; unmatched bases: 2. Germline V gives CDR1 MDHEN, CDR2 SYDVKM. Variable domain in full (rest from reference TRBV28 and TRBJ1-4): DVKVTQSSRYLVKRTGEKVFLECVQDMDHENMFWYRQDPGLGLRLIYFSYDVKMKEKGDIPEGYSVSREKKERFSLILESASTNQTSMYLCASSLDRGREKLFFGSGTQLSVL.